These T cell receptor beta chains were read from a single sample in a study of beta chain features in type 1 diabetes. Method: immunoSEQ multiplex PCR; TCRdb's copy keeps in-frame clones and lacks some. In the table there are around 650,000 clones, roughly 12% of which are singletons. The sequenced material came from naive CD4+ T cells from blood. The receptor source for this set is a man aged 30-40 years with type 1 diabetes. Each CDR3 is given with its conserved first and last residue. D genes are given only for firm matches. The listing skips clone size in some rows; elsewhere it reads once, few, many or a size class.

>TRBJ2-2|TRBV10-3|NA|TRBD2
CASRTSGDTGELFF
TGTGCCTCCAGGACTAGCGGCGACACCGGGGAGCTGTTTTTT
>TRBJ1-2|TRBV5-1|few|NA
CASSSGDNYGYTF
TGCGCCAGCAGCTCCGGGGACAACTATGGCTACACCTTC
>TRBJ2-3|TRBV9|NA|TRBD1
CASTPKAGQGTDTQYF
TGTGCCAGCACCCCTAAGGCGGGACAGGGGACAGATACGCAGTATTTT
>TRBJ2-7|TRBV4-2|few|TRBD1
CASRPQPGTVTYEQYF
TGTGCCAGCAGACCCCAACCCGGGACAGTCACCTACGAGCAGTACTTC
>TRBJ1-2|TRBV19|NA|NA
CASNAGEVGYTF
TGTGCCAGTAATGCAGGGGAGGTTGGCTACACCTTC
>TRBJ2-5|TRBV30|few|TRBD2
CAWSVGLAVETQYF
TGTGCCTGGAGTGTAGGCCTAGCGGTGGAGACCCAGTACTTC
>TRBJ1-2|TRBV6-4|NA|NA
CASSDSRTANYGYTF
TGTGCCAGCAGTGACTCACGGACAGCAAACTATGGCTACACCTTC
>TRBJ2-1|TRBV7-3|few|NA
CASSLASEPVNEQFF
TGTGCCAGCAGCTTAGCTAGCGAACCTGTCAATGAGCAGTTCTTC
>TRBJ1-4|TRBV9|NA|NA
CASSGTRVREKLFF
TGTGCCAGCAGCGGGACACGGGTTCGGGAAAAACTGTTTTTT
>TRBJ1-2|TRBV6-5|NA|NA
CASSYLPYSDKTETF
TGTGCCAGCAGTTACTTGCCATACTCGGACAAAACGGAGACCTTC
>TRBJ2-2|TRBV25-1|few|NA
CASSEWLNTGELFF
TGTGCCAGCAGTGAATGGCTGAACACCGGGGAGCTGTTTTTT
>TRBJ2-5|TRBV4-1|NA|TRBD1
CASSPTSDRGQETQYF
TGCGCCAGCAGCCCCACCTCGGACAGGGGCCAAGAGACCCAGTACTTC
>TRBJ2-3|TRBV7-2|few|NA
CASSFEDTQYF
TGTGCCAGCAGCTTTGAAGATACGCAGTATTTT
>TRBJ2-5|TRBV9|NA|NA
CASSVGGQETQYF
TGTGCCAGCAGCGTAGGAGGCCAAGAGACCCAGTACTTC
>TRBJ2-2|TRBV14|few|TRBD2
CASGRTSVTTGELFF
TGTGCCAGCGGACGGACTAGCGTGACCACCGGGGAGCTGTTTTTT
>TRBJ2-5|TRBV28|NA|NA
CASRPSALGQQETQYF
TGTGCCAGCAGACCCTCCGCCCTAGGTCAGCAAGAGACCCAGTACTTC
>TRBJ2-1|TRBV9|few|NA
CASSPSLGSRARGAMNEQFF
TGTGCCAGCAGCCCCAGTCTAGGAAGCAGGGCGCGAGGGGCTATGAATGAGCAGTTCTTC